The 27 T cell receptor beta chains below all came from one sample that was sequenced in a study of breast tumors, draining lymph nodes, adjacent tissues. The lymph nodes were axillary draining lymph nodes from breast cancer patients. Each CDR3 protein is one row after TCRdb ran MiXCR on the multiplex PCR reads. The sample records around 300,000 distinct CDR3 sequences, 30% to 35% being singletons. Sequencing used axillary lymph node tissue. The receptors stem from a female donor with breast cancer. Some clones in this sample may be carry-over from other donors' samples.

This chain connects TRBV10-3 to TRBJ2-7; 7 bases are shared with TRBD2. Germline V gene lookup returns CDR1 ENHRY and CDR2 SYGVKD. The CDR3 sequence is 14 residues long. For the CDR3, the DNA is TGTGCTAGTACGACGCTAGCGGATTCCTACGAGCAGTACTTC. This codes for CASTTLADSYEQYF.

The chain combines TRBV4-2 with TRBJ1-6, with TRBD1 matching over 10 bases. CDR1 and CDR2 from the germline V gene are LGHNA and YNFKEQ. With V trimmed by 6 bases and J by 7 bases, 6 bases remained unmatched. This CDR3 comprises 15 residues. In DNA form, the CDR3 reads TGTGCCAGCAGTACCGGGACAGGGGTAAATTCACCCCTCCACTTT. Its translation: CASSTGTGVNSPLHF.

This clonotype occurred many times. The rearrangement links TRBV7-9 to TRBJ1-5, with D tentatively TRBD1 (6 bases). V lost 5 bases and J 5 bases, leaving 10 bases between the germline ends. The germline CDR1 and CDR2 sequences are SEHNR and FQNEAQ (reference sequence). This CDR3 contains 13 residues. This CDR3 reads CASSPGQYQPQHF. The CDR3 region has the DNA TGTGCCAGCAGCCCAGGACAGTATCAGCCCCAGCATTTT.

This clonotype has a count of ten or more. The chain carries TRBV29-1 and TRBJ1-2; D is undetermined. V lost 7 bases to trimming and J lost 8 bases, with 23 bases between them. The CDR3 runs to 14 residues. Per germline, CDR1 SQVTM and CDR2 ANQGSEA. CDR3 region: CSAPMSRGLGGYTF. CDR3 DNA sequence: TGCAGCGCCCCAATGTCGCGGGGTTTAGGAGGCTACACCTTC.

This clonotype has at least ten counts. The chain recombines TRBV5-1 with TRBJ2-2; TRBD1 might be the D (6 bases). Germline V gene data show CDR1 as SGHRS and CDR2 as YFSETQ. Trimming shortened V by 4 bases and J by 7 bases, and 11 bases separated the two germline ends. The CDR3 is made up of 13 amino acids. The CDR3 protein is CASSHRTDGELFF. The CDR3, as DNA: TGCGCCAGCAGCCACCGGACAGACGGGGAGCTGTTTTTT.

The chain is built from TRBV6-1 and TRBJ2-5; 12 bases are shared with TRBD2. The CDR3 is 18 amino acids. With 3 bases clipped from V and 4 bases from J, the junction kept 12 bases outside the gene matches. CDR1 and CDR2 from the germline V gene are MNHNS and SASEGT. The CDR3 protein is CASSEPRLAGERGETQYF. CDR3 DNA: TGTGCCAGCAGTGAGCCCCGACTAGCGGGAGAACGAGGAGAGACCCAGTACTTC.

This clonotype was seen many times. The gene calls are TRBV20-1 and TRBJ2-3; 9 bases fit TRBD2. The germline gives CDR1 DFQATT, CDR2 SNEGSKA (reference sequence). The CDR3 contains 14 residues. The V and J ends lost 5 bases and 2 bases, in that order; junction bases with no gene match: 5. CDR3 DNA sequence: TGCAGTGCTCAAGCGGGAGGCACCACAGATACGCAGTATTTT. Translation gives CSAQAGGTTDTQYF.

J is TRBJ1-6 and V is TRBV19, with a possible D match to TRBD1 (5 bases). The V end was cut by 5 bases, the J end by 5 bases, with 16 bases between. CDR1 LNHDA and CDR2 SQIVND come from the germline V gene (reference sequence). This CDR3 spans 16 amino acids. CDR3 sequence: CASSPLVGGNNSPLHF. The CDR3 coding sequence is TGTGCCAGTAGTCCCCTCGTCGGGGGTAATAATTCACCCCTCCACTTT.

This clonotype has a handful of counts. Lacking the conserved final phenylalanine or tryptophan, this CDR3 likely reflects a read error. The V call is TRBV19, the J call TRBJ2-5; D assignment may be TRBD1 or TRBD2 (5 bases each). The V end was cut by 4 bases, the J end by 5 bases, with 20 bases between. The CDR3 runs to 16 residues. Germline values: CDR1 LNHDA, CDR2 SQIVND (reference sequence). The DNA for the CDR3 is TGTGCCAGTAGTACCGGGACCCCCGATAACGGGGAGACCCAGTACTCC. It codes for CASSTGTPDNGETQYS.

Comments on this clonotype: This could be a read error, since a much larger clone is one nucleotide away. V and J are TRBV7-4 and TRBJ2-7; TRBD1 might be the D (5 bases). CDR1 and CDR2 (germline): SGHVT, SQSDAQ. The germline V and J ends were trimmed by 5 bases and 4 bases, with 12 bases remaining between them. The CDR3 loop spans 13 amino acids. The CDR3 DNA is TGTGCCAGCAGCGTAGACCAGGGATACGAGCAGTACTTC. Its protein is CASSVDQGYEQYF.

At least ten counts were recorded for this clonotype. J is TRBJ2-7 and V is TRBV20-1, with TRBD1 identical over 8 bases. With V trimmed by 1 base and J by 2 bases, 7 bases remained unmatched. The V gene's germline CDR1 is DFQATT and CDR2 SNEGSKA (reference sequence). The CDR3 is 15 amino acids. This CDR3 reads CSARAGTGGTYEQYF. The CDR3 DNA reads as TGCAGTGCTAGAGCCGGAACAGGGGGAACCTACGAGCAGTACTTC.

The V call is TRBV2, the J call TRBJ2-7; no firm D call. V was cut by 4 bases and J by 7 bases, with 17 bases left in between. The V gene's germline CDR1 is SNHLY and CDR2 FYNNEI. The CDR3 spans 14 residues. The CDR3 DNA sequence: TGTGCCAGCAGTGCTAGAAACCGGCCGGGTGAGCAGTACTTC. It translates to CASSARNRPGEQYF.

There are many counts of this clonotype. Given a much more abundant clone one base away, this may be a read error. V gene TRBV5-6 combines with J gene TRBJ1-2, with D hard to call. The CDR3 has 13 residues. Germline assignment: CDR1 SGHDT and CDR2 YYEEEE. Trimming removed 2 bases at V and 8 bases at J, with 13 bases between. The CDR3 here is CASSLTNAGGYTF. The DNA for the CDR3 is TGTGCCAGCAGCTTAACCAATGCCGGAGGCTACACCTTC.

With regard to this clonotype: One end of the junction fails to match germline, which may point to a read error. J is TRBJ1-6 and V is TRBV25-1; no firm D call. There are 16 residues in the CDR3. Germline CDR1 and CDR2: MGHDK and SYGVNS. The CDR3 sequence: CASSELFGGVGSPLRF. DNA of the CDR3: TGTGCCAGCAGTGAGTTGTTTGGAGGAGTGGGTTCACCCCTCCGCTTT.

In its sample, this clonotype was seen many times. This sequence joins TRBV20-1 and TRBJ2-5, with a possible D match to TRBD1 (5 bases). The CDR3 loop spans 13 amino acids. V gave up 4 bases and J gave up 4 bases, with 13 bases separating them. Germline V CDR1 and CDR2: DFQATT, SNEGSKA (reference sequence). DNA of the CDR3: TGCAGTGCTACAAGGACAAACTTAGAGACCCAGTACTTC. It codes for CSATRTNLETQYF.

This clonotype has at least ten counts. CDR3 nucleotide sequence: TGTGCCATCAGTGAGTCGGCGGGACTAGCGCTCTACGAGCAGTACTTC. Translation: CAISESAGLALYEQYF. V usage is TRBV10-3 and J usage is TRBJ2-7, with TRBD2 identical over 10 bases. The CDR3 extends over 16 amino acids. Germline CDR1 is ENHRY and CDR2 is SYGVKD. The ends lost 0 bases at V and 3 bases at J; junction bases unmatched: 5.

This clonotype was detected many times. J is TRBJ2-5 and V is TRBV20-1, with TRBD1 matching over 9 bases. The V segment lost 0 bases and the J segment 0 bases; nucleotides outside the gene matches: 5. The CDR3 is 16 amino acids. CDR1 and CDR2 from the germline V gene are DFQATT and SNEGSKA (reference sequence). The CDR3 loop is CSARDGTGWYQETQYF. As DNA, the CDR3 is TGCAGTGCTAGAGATGGGACAGGGTGGTACCAAGAGACCCAGTACTTC.

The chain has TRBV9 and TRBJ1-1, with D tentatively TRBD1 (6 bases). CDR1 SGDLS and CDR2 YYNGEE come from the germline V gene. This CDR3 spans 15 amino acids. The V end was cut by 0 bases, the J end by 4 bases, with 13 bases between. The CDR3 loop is CASSVEGGWGTEAFF. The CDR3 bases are TGTGCCAGCAGCGTAGAGGGGGGATGGGGCACTGAAGCTTTCTTT.

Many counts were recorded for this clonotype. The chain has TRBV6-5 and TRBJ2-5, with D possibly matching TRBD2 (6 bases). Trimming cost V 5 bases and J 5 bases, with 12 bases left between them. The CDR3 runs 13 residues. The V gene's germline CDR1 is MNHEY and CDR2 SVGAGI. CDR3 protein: CASSKGRWETQYF. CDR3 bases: TGTGCCAGCAGTAAAGGGAGGTGGGAGACCCAGTACTTC.

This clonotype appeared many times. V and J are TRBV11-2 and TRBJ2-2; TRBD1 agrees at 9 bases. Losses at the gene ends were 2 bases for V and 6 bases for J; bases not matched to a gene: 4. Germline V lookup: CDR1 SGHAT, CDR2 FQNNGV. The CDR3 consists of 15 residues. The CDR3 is CASSLLQGAAGELFF. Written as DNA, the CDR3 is TGTGCCAGCAGCTTACTACAGGGGGCTGCCGGGGAGCTGTTTTTT.

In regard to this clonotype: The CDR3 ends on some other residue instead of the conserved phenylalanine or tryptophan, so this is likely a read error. The CDR3 DNA is TGTGCCAGCAGCCCAACTGGGGGGAGCACAGATACGCAGTATCTT. Residues: CASSPTGGSTDTQYL. The gene calls are TRBV3-1 and TRBJ2-3, with a weak D call TRBD2 (6 bases). Looked up from germline, CDR1 is LGHDT and CDR2 is YNNKEL (reference sequence). V lost 4 bases and J lost 0, with 11 bases in between. The CDR3 totals 15 residues.

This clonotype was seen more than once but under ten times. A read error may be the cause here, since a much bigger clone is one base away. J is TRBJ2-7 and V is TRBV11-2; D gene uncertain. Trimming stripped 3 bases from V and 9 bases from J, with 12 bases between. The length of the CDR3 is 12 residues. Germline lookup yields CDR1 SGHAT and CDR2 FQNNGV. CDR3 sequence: CASSFGSHAQYF. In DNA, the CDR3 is TGTGCCAGCAGCTTTGGCAGCCACGCGCAGTACTTC. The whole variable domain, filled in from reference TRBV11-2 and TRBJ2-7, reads EAGVAQSPRYKIIEKRQSVAFWCNPISGHATLYWYQQILGQGPKLLIQFQNNGVVDDSQLPKDRFSAERLKGVDSTLKIQPAKLEDSAVYLCASSFGSHAQYFGPGTRLTVT.

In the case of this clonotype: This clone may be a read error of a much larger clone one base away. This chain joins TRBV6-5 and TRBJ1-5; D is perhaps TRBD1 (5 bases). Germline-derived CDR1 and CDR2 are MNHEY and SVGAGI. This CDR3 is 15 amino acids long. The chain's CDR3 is CASRAGAGGNRPQHF. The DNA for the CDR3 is TGTGCCAGCAGAGCTGGGGCGGGCGGCAATCGGCCCCAGCATTTT.

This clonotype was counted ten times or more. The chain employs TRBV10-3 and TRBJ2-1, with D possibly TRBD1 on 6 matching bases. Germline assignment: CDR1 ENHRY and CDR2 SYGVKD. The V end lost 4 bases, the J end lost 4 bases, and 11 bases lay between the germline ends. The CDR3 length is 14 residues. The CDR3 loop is CAISGQEGYNEQFF. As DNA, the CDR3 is TGTGCCATCAGTGGACAGGAAGGGTACAATGAGCAGTTCTTC.

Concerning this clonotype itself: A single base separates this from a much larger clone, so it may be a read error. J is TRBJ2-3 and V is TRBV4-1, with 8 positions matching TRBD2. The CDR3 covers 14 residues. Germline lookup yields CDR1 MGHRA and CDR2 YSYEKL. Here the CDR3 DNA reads TGCGCCAGCAGAGCGGGGGTGGTCACAGATACGCAGTGTTTT. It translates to CASRAGVVTDTQCF.

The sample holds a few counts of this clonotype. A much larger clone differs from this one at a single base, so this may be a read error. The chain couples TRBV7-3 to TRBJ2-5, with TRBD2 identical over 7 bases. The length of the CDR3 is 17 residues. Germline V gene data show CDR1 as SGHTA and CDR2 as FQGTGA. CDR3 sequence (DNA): TGTGCCAGCAGCTTAGTCGCGACTAGCCGGGACGGAGAGCCCCAGTACTTC. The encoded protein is CASSLVATSRDGEPQYF.

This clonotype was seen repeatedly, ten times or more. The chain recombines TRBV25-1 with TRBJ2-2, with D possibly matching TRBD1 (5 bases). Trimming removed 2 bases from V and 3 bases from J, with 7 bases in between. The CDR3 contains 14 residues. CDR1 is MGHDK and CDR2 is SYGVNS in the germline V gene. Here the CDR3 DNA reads TGTGCCAGCAGTGAAAGCAGGGACACCGGGGAGCTGTTTTTT. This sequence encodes CASSESRDTGELFF.